The entry below gives a single T cell receptor beta chain sequence along with its context. The antigen is undetermined. The sample is drawn from a study of cytomegalovirus exposure and HLA in healthy donors. Study-wide context: An earlier analysis found fewer than 120 million unique TCR beta sequences from roughly 170 million T cells. Whole-study findings and limits: Analyses of presence and absence presupposed an approximately uniform sequencing depth across donors. There were reportedly fewer N-insertions in an Asian-associated ancestry cluster than the roughly 700-donor mean, in a later analysis.

PCR was performed using 60 Vbeta and 13 Jbeta primers. Some clones are missing from TCRdb's copy, which holds only in-frame ones; the method was immunoSEQ multiplex PCR. The table shows about 94,000 clones, with about 62% occurring only once. The sequence came from a man under 40 in good health and CMV-seronegative. The sequencing sample was made of PBMCs.

The CDR3 nucleotides are TGCGCCAGCAGCTCAGGACAGGGAAGAGATACGCAGTATTTT. It is translated as CASSSGQGRDTQYF. The J gene is TRBJ2-3, the V gene TRBV5-1; TRBD1 aligns across 8 bases. CDR1 is SGHRS and CDR2 is YFSETQ in the germline V gene. The CDR3 is 14 amino acids. V lost 3 bases and J lost 5; bases outside the gene matches: 5.